These 32 T cell receptor beta chains were all obtained from the same sample, sequenced in a study of cytomegalovirus exposure and HLA in healthy donors. 60 Vbeta and 13 Jbeta primers were used in PCR. Produced via immunoSEQ multiplex PCR; TCRdb's table is partial and in-frame only. Found here are some 65,000 clones, less than 65% of them singletons; the top ten hold around 3%. Input material: PBMCs. These receptors were collected from a man aged 30 to 39 in good health and CMV-seronegative.

The rearrangement uses TRBV25-1 and TRBJ1-2; 11 bases map to TRBD1. J lost 4 bases, V lost 4 bases, and 2 bases had no gene match. The germline V gene has CDR1 MGHDK and CDR2 SYGVNS. The CDR3 is 14 amino acids. CDR3 bases: TGTGCCAGCAGTGCCGGACAGGGGGCCTATGGCTACACCTTC. Its protein is CASSAGQGAYGYTF.

In this sample, this clone turned up a few times. This chain connects TRBV4-1 to TRBJ1-6; D unclear. The ends were cut back, 3 bases at V and 2 bases at J, with 8 bases in the middle. The CDR3 is made up of 15 amino acids. The germline gives CDR1 MGHRA, CDR2 YSYEKL. The CDR3 loop reads CASSHESPYNSPLHF. DNA of the CDR3: TGCGCCAGCAGCCACGAGAGCCCCTATAATTCACCCCTCCACTTT.

By its share, this clone is medium-sized. V usage is TRBV6-5 and J usage is TRBJ1-2; 8 nucleotides align to TRBD1. The CDR3 extends over 13 amino acids. V lost 6 bases and J lost 4; bases outside the gene matches: 4. CDR1 is MNHEY and CDR2 is SVGAGI in the germline V gene. The chain's CDR3 is CASSSGGGYGYTF. For the CDR3, the DNA is TGTGCCAGCAGCTCAGGGGGCGGCTATGGCTACACCTTC.

The chain employs TRBV5-1 and TRBJ1-2, with a tentative D call TRBD1 (6 bases). The CDR3 spans 15 residues. Trimming removed 4 bases from V and 4 bases from J, with 17 bases in between. Germline V gene data show CDR1 as SGHRS and CDR2 as YFSETQ. The CDR3 bases are TGCGCCAGCAGCGCCGCGACAGGACCTTTCTATGGCTACACCTTC. As protein: CASSAATGPFYGYTF.

As concerns this clone: This same CDR3 is encoded by further DNA sequences in the sample. This chain links TRBV5-1 with TRBJ2-5; 13 nucleotides align to TRBD2. The CDR3 covers 16 residues. The trim removed 0 bases at V and 1 base at J, leaving 0 bases unmatched. Per the germline V gene, CDR1 is SGHRS and CDR2 is YFSETQ. The CDR3 reads CASSLGLAGGQETQYF. In nucleotides, the CDR3 is TGCGCCAGCAGCTTGGGACTAGCGGGGGGCCAAGAGACCCAGTACTTC.

The chain carries TRBV7-3 and TRBJ2-2, with 7 bases identical to TRBD2. V was pared by 8 bases and J by 4 bases, with 7 bases of the junction left unmatched. From germline, CDR1 is SGHTA and CDR2 FQGTGA. There are 14 residues in the CDR3. The CDR3, as DNA: TGTGCCAGCGAGACTAGCTGGGGCACCGGGGAGCTGTTTTTT. Protein product: CASETSWGTGELFF.

V and J are TRBV15 and TRBJ2-7, with TRBD1 matching over 8 bases. Germline CDR1 reads LNHNV; CDR2 reads YYDKDF (reference sequence). This CDR3 is 16 amino acids long. J gave up 3 bases and V 3 bases, and 10 bases lay outside the gene matches. This CDR3 is CATSSFGQGAIYEQYF. The CDR3, as DNA: TGTGCCACCAGCAGCTTCGGGCAGGGGGCAATCTACGAGCAGTACTTC.

A single count supports this clone. This chain links TRBV7-9 with TRBJ1-3, with 8 bases lining up with TRBD1. Trimming took 5 bases from V and 2 from J; bases not matched to a gene: 5. The CDR3 is 15 amino acids. In germline, CDR1 is SEHNR, CDR2 FQNEAQ (reference sequence). The CDR3 protein is CASSQVQGAGNTIYF. The CDR3 nucleotides are TGTGCCAGCAGCCAAGTACAGGGGGCTGGAAACACCATATATTTT.

V is TRBV19 and J is TRBJ2-5, with D perhaps matching TRBD2 (6 bases). The V gene's germline CDR1 is LNHDA and CDR2 SQIVND (reference sequence). Trimming removed 3 bases at V and 3 bases at J, with 8 bases between. The CDR3 covers 13 residues. The CDR3 DNA is TGTGCCAGTAGTATGCGCGGGGAAGAGACCCAGTACTTC. It yields the protein CASSMRGEETQYF.

This chain joins TRBV30 and TRBJ1-2; perhaps TRBD1 as D (5 bases). This CDR3 has 13 residues. The germline CDR1 and CDR2 sequences are GTSNPN and SVGIG (reference sequence). V shed 2 bases and J shed 0 bases, with 7 bases lying between them. CDR3: CAWSQGTNYGYTF. CDR3 bases: TGTGCCTGGAGTCAGGGAACTAACTATGGCTACACCTTC. Full variable domain (missing parts from reference TRBV30 and TRBJ1-2): SQTIHQWPATLVQPVGSPLSLECTVEGTSNPNLYWYRQAAGRGLQLLFYSVGIGQISSEVPQNLSASRPQDRQFILSSKKLLLSDSGFYLCAWSQGTNYGYTFGSGTRLTVV.

The rearrangement links TRBV19 to TRBJ1-5, with D possibly matching TRBD1 (6 bases). CDR3 size: 13 residues. CDR1 and CDR2 (germline): LNHDA, SQIVND (reference sequence). The V and J ends lost 7 bases and 3 bases respectively, with 10 bases between them. Written as DNA, the CDR3 is TGTGCCAGTAAACAGGGCTACAATCAGCCCCAGCATTTT. Amino acid sequence: CASKQGYNQPQHF.

The rearrangement links TRBV11-2 to TRBJ1-2, with D possibly TRBD1 on 6 matching bases. CDR1 and CDR2 from the germline V gene are SGHAT and FQNNGV. V lost 2 bases and J lost 4, with 11 bases in between. The CDR3 has 14 amino acids. The CDR3: CASSLSGGSYGYTF. The CDR3 region has the DNA TGTGCCAGCAGCTTATCTGGGGGCAGCTATGGCTACACCTTC.

This chain connects TRBV4-2 to TRBJ1-3; 8 bases are a match to TRBD1. The CDR3 sequence is 17 residues long. Per germline, CDR1 LGHNA and CDR2 YNFKEQ. Trimming took 0 bases from V and 1 from J; bases not matched to a gene: 5. The DNA of the CDR3 is TGTGCCAGCAGCCAAGATGCAGGGGGCTATTCTGGAAACACCATATATTTT. Protein sequence: CASSQDAGGYSGNTIYF.

The rearrangement uses TRBV4-1 and TRBJ2-3, with 9 bases matching TRBD1. CDR3 length equals 18 residues. Losses at the gene ends were 0 bases for V and 8 bases for J; bases not matched to a gene: 15. Germline values: CDR1 MGHRA, CDR2 YSYEKL. In nucleotides, the CDR3 is TGCGCCAGCAGCCAAGATTCGGCGGACAGGGGTAATGGTCGTACGCAGTATTTT. Residues: CASSQDSADRGNGRTQYF.

The gene calls are TRBV29-1 and TRBJ2-5; 7 nucleotides line up with TRBD2. The assigned J gene may be wrong: the sequence end matches TRBJ2-7 better. Germline V gene sequence: CDR1 SQVTM, CDR2 ANQGSEA. CDR3 length: 14 amino acids. The DNA of the CDR3 is TGCAGCGTTGCCGCGGGAGCCGATCCCTACGAGCAGTACTTC. Protein product: CSVAAGADPYEQYF.

This clone turned up a few times. This sequence joins TRBV9 and TRBJ1-1; D unclear. V lost 4 bases and J lost 1, with 8 bases in between. This CDR3 region has 13 residues. Germline CDR1 and CDR2: SGDLS and YYNGEE. This CDR3 is CASSFTANTEAFF. The CDR3 nucleotides are TGTGCCAGCAGCTTTACAGCGAACACTGAAGCTTTCTTT.

The chain carries TRBV7-9 and TRBJ2-5, with D possibly TRBD2 on 5 matching bases. From germline, CDR1 is SEHNR and CDR2 FQNEAQ (reference sequence). The CDR3 has 18 amino acids. The V end lost 4 bases, the J end lost 4 bases, and 25 bases lay between the germline ends. The CDR3 DNA is TGTGCCAGCAGCTCAGCAGGCCACGACGGAGGTACAACAGAGACCCAGTACTTC. Protein sequence: CASSSAGHDGGTTETQYF. The full variable domain, in which reference TRBV7-9 and TRBJ2-5 provide the parts outside the CDR3, is DTGVSQNPRHKITKRGQNVTFRCDPISEHNRLYWYRQTLGQGPEFLTYFQNEAQLEKSRLLSDRFSAERPKGSFSTLEIQRTEQGDSAMYLCASSSAGHDGGTTETQYFGPGTRLLVL.

The gene calls are TRBV5-6 and TRBJ1-2; D gene ambiguous. Trimming removed 1 base from V and 3 bases from J, with 10 bases in between. Germline V gene data show CDR1 as SGHDT and CDR2 as YYEEEE. The CDR3 runs 14 residues. CDR3: CASSLYLEDYGYTF. As DNA, the CDR3 is TGTGCCAGCAGCTTGTACTTGGAGGACTATGGCTACACCTTC.

This chain uses TRBV5-1 with TRBJ1-1; D not resolved. V lost 1 base to trimming and J lost 8 bases, with 15 bases between them. The germline CDR1 and CDR2 sequences are SGHRS and YFSETQ. The CDR3 length is 14 residues. The CDR3 sequence: CASSLSTYGLEAFF. CDR3 nucleotides: TGCGCCAGCAGCTTGAGCACGTACGGGTTAGAAGCTTTCTTT.

V usage is TRBV6-1 and J usage is TRBJ1-6, with D perhaps matching TRBD1 (6 bases). V was trimmed by 6 bases and J by 10 bases, leaving 19 bases between them. Germline CDR1 is MNHNS and CDR2 is SASEGT. The CDR3 extends over 15 amino acids. This CDR3 reads CASSVSGGDQSPLHF. For the CDR3, the DNA is TGTGCCAGCAGCGTCTCGGGGGGCGATCAATCACCCCTCCACTTT.

The rearrangement joins TRBV30 to TRBJ1-3, with D perhaps matching TRBD1 (6 bases). Germline loops: CDR1 GTSNPN, CDR2 SVGIG (reference sequence). V was clipped by 1 base and J by 4 bases, with 11 bases between them. The length of the CDR3 is 14 residues. The CDR3 DNA sequence: TGTGCCTGGAGTGAGGGACATTCGGGAAACACCATATATTTT. Translation gives CAWSEGHSGNTIYF.

The V and J genes are TRBV7-9 and TRBJ1-2; 9 nucleotides line up with TRBD1. With 1 base clipped from V and 4 bases from J, the junction kept 1 base outside the gene matches. This CDR3 has 14 residues. The germline V gene has CDR1 SEHNR and CDR2 FQNEAQ (reference sequence). Here the CDR3 DNA reads TGTGCCAGCAGCTTAGACAGGGGGCTCTATGGCTACACCTTC. It encodes CASSLDRGLYGYTF.

This clone was counted a few times. The J gene is TRBJ2-5, the V gene TRBV4-2; 7 nucleotides align to TRBD1. Germline V lookup: CDR1 LGHNA, CDR2 YNFKEQ. J lost 4 bases, V lost 5 bases, and 10 bases had no gene match. There are 15 residues in the CDR3. Here the CDR3 DNA reads TGTGCCAGCAGCAATCTTCCAGGGGGTGGAGAGACCCAGTACTTC. Translated, it gives CASSNLPGGGETQYF.

CDR3 bases: TGTGCCAGCAGTTACTCCCGCAGGGCTACTAACTATGGCTACACCTTC. Its protein is CASSYSRRATNYGYTF. V and J are TRBV6-6 and TRBJ1-2, with a weak D call TRBD1 (5 bases). Trimming took 0 bases from V and 0 from J, leaving 11 bases between them. There are 16 residues in the CDR3. CDR1 and CDR2 from the germline V gene are MNHNY and SVGAGI (reference sequence).

This clone has more than one count but fewer than ten. The chain couples TRBV2 to TRBJ2-7; a weak D match, TRBD2 (6 bases). Germline CDR1 and CDR2: SNHLY and FYNNEI. This CDR3 region has 15 residues. V was trimmed by 5 bases and J by 6 bases, leaving 20 bases between them. DNA for the CDR3: TGTGCCAGCAGTCATTGGGGACTCCAACCTCCCGAGCAGTACTTC. It yields the protein CASSHWGLQPPEQYF.

The genes are TRBV5-1 and TRBJ1-4, with 7 bases lining up with TRBD1. The CDR3 totals 13 residues. Per the germline V gene, CDR1 is SGHRS and CDR2 is YFSETQ. Trimming removed 4 bases from V and 7 bases from J; junction bases left unmatched: 4. CDR3 amino acids: CASSAGTVEKLFF. In DNA form, the CDR3 reads TGCGCCAGCAGCGCCGGGACAGTTGAAAAACTGTTTTTT.

There are a few counts of this clone. The chain employs TRBV27 and TRBJ1-6; D call uncertain. Per the germline V gene, CDR1 is MNHEY and CDR2 is SMNVEV (reference sequence). CDR3 length: 15 amino acids. Trimming took off 7 bases at V and 0 bases at J, with 10 bases between the two ends. CDR3: CASTEFSSYNSPLHF. The CDR3 DNA reads as TGTGCCAGCACCGAATTCAGCTCCTATAATTCACCCCTCCACTTT.

The gene calls are TRBV11-2 and TRBJ1-1, with D perhaps TRBD1 (6 bases). Between the trimmed V and J ends, which lost 1 base and 3 bases, there was a span of 9 bases. CDR3 length equals 14 residues. The germline V gene encodes CDR1 SGHAT and CDR2 FQNNGV. This CDR3 is CASSLAGAHTEAFF. In nucleotides, the CDR3 is TGTGCCAGCAGCTTAGCAGGGGCCCACACTGAAGCTTTCTTT.

The rearrangement joins TRBV7-9 to TRBJ2-7; weak D call: TRBD1 (6 bases). Trimming removed 7 bases at V and 9 bases at J, with 22 bases between. Per the germline V gene, CDR1 is SEHNR and CDR2 is FQNEAQ (reference sequence). CDR3 size: 14 residues. The DNA of the CDR3 is TGTGCCAGCAATCCTTCCGGGACAACCCCCTTGCAGTACTTC. Translation: CASNPSGTTPLQYF.

The chain links TRBV12-5 to TRBJ2-7; TRBD1 might be the D (6 bases). V was pared by 3 bases and J by 5 bases, with 14 bases between. In germline, CDR1 is LGHNT, CDR2 FRNRAP. The CDR3 sequence is 14 residues long. This CDR3 reads CASGFQGQKDEQYF. In DNA, the CDR3 is TGTGCTAGTGGTTTCCAAGGACAGAAGGACGAGCAGTACTTC.

The DNA for the CDR3 is TGTGCCAGCAGCTGGCGAGGGAGGGGTCAAGAGACCCAGTACTTC. Translation gives CASSWRGRGQETQYF. The V call is TRBV5-6, the J call TRBJ2-5; 7 bases match TRBD2. The CDR3 runs 15 residues. Germline V gene data show CDR1 as SGHDT and CDR2 as YYEEEE. The V and J ends lost 3 bases and 2 bases, in that order; junction bases with no gene match: 7.

The rearrangement joins TRBV29-1 to TRBJ1-1; no firm D call. This CDR3 has 10 residues. V dropped 4 bases and J dropped 6 bases, with 6 bases sitting between them. CDR1 SQVTM and CDR2 ANQGSEA come from the germline V gene. The CDR3 loop is CSVGAAEAFF. CDR3 coding DNA: TGCAGCGTTGGGGCCGCTGAAGCTTTCTTT.